The entry that follows covers one T cell receptor (beta chain) sequence. This sample is drawn from a study of blood T cell repertoires in COVID-19. Study details: T cells, B-cell-depleted T cells, or PBMCs provided the cDNA or gDNA that served as material.

Authors' data handling: Reference gene primer amplification in the assay estimated nucleated cell counts. Profiling relied on immunoSEQ multiplex PCR, and the TCRdb table lists in-frame clones only, not all of them. That table gives V, J and clone size, and the DNA gave D and trimming. The sample has some 190,000 clones, approximately 80% seen once. Germline V CDR1 and CDR2: SGHNT, YYREEE (reference sequence). V was clipped by 3 bases and J by 3 bases, with 17 bases between them. The CDR3 contains 16 residues. This receptor was identified in a man in his sixties with acute or convalescent COVID-19. The chain combines TRBV5-4 with TRBJ2-3, with D possibly TRBD2 on 6 matching bases. Material for sequencing was peripheral blood. Here the CDR3 DNA reads TGTGCCAGCAGCTCCTCCACGTCTAGCGTAACAGATACGCAGTATTTT. Protein product: CASSSSTSSVTDTQYF.